The 12 T cell receptor beta chains below all came from one sample that was sequenced in a study of blood T cell repertoires in COVID-19. Profiled with immunoSEQ multiplex PCR; TCRdb holds only in-frame clones, not every one. There are some 51,000 clones in the sample; around 93% occur only once, and 2.5% to 3.5% lies in the top ten. The sequenced sample consisted of peripheral blood. The receptors here all came from a man aged 50 to 59 with acute or convalescent COVID-19.

The rearrangement joins TRBV18 to TRBJ2-5; D uncertain. V lost 8 bases and J lost 1, with 11 bases in between. Looked up from germline, CDR1 is KGHSH and CDR2 is LQKENI. CDR3 length: 13 residues. In nucleotides, the CDR3 is TGTGCCAGCCTGCTGAGCGCCCAAGAGACCCAGTACTTC. Translated: CASLLSAQETQYF.

Regarding this clone: Different DNA sequences within this sample yield the same CDR3. The chain is built from TRBV11-2 and TRBJ1-2, with D uncertain. The CDR3 is made up of 13 amino acids. V was clipped by 3 bases and J by 0 bases, with 5 bases between them. CDR1 and CDR2 from the germline V gene are SGHAT and FQNNGV. The CDR3 is CASSLGANYGYTF. DNA of the CDR3: TGTGCCAGCAGCTTGGGCGCTAACTATGGCTACACCTTC.

This chain connects TRBV5-1 to TRBJ1-6; D is possibly TRBD1 (6 bases). CDR3 length: 13 residues. Trimming took 3 bases from V and 7 from J, leaving 8 bases between them. Germline V gene data show CDR1 as SGHRS and CDR2 as YFSETQ. Here the CDR3 reads CASSSDRNSPLHF. The CDR3 DNA reads as TGCGCCAGCAGCTCCGACAGGAATTCACCCCTCCACTTT.

This chain links TRBV7-8 with TRBJ1-5; unclear D gene. The CDR3 is 13 residues long. From germline, CDR1 is SGHVS and CDR2 FQNEAQ. Trimming took 3 bases from V and 5 from J, leaving 8 bases between them. The CDR3 here is CASSFLEDQPQHF. DNA for the CDR3: TGTGCCAGCAGCTTTCTCGAGGATCAGCCCCAGCATTTT.

The chain is built from TRBV11-1 and TRBJ1-1; D gene ambiguous. V gave up 4 bases and J gave up 1 base, with 7 bases separating them. Germline lookup yields CDR1 SGHAT and CDR2 FQDESV (reference sequence). The CDR3 is made up of 13 amino acids. This CDR3 reads CASSSTENTEAFF. CDR3 DNA: TGTGCCAGCAGCTCTACAGAGAACACTGAAGCTTTCTTT. Using reference TRBV11-1 and TRBJ1-1 for the parts outside the CDR3, the full variable domain is EAEVAQSPRYKITEKSQAVAFWCDPISGHATLYWYRQILGQGPELLVQFQDESVVDDSQLPKDRFSAERLKGVDSTLKIQPAELGDSAMYLCASSSTENTEAFFGQGTRLTVV.

This clone was recorded once. The rearrangement joins TRBV4-1 to TRBJ1-1, with D maybe TRBD1 (5 bases). The germline CDR1 and CDR2 sequences are MGHRA and YSYEKL. The V and J ends lost 0 bases and 5 bases respectively, with 28 bases between them. The CDR3 is made up of 20 amino acids. CDR3: CASSQEWTSGEPYTKTEAFF. CDR3 nucleotide sequence: TGCGCCAGCAGCCAAGAATGGACGTCGGGGGAACCATATACGAAAACTGAAGCTTTCTTT.

The chain has TRBV7-2 and TRBJ2-7; perhaps TRBD1 as D (7 bases). CDR3 length: 16 residues. Looked up from germline, CDR1 is SGHTA and CDR2 is FQGNSA. Trimming removed 3 bases at V and 3 bases at J, with 18 bases between. CDR3 in DNA: TGTGCCAGCAGCTTGGGGGGTCAGGGGGTCGGCTACGAGCAGTACTTC. Translating gives CASSLGGQGVGYEQYF.

The V and J genes are TRBV7-8 and TRBJ1-4; D not resolved. Germline values: CDR1 SGHVS, CDR2 FQNEAQ. There are 18 residues in the CDR3. The germline V and J ends were trimmed by 7 bases and 4 bases, with 25 bases remaining between them. The CDR3 reads CASNEAGHASVRNEKLFF. CDR3 DNA: TGTGCCAGCAACGAAGCGGGCCATGCAAGTGTACGTAATGAAAAACTGTTTTTT.

The chain has TRBV18 and TRBJ2-6; 12 bases fit TRBD1. The CDR3 length is 17 residues. The V gene's germline CDR1 is KGHSH and CDR2 LQKENI. After removal of 6 bases from V and 5 bases from J, the junction contained 8 bases not matched to a gene. DNA of the CDR3: TGTGCCAGCTCGGCCGGGACAGGGGGCGTTTGGGCCAACGTCCTGACTTTC. Protein sequence: CASSAGTGGVWANVLTF. Filled out from reference TRBV18 and TRBJ2-6, the complete variable domain reads NAGVMQNPRHLVRRRGQEARLRCSPMKGHSHVYWYRQLPEEGLKFMVYLQKENIIDESGMPKERFSAEFPKEGPSILRIQQVVRGDSAAYFCASSAGTGGVWANVLTFGAGSRLTVL.

The sample holds one count of this clone. V and J are TRBV9 and TRBJ2-3; no clear D gene. Trimming stripped 0 bases from V and 6 bases from J, with 11 bases between. Germline loops: CDR1 SGDLS, CDR2 YYNGEE. The CDR3 is 14 residues long. The CDR3 sequence: CASSVGEAGDTQYF. CDR3 sequence (DNA): TGTGCCAGCAGCGTAGGAGAGGCTGGGGATACGCAGTATTTT.

The V gene is TRBV19, the J gene TRBJ2-2; TRBD1 agrees at 9 bases. V trimming: 9 bases; J trimming: 6 bases; junction bases outside the gene matches: 5. Germline V gene sequence: CDR1 LNHDA, CDR2 SQIVND (reference sequence). This CDR3 contains 13 residues. This chain's CDR3 is CASRDRVSGELFF. The CDR3 DNA reads as TGTGCCAGCCGGGACAGGGTCTCCGGGGAGCTGTTTTTT.

J is TRBJ2-7 and V is TRBV2; 10 bases agree with TRBD1. This CDR3 is built from 15 residues. The V gene's germline CDR1 is SNHLY and CDR2 FYNNEI. J was trimmed by 2 bases and V by 4 bases; bases with no gene match: 5. The CDR3 DNA follows: TGTGCCAGCAGTGGGGCGGGGACAGGGGCCTACGAGCAGTACTTC. Translating it yields CASSGAGTGAYEQYF.